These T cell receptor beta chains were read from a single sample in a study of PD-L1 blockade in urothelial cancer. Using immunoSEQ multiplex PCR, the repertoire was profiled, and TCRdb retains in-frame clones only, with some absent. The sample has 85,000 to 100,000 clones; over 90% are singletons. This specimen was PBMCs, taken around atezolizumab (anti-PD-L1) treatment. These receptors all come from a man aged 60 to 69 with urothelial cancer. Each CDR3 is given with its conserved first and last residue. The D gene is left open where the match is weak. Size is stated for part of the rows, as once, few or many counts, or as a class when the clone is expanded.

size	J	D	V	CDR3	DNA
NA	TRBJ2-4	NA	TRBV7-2	CASSARDGNIQYF	TGTGCCAGCAGCGCGCGGGATGGCAACATTCAGTACTTC
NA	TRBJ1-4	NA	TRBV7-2	CASGWGPNEKLFF	TGTGCCAGCGGCTGGGGCCCTAATGAAAAACTGTTTTTT
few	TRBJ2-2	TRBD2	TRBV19	CASTSEGRANTGELFF	TGTGCCAGTACCTCGGAGGGGAGGGCTAACACCGGGGAGCTGTTTTTT
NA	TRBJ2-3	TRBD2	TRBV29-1	CSAKGRGGGGTDTQYF	TGCAGCGCCAAAGGGCGGGGGGGCGGCGGGACAGATACGCAGTATTTT
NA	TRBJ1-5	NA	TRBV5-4	CASSKEVSNQPQHF	TGTGCCAGCAGCAAGGAGGTTTCCAATCAGCCCCAGCATTTT
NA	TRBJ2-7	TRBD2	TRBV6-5	CASSYWRGSSYEQYF	TGTGCCAGCAGTTACTGGCGGGGGAGCTCCTACGAGCAGTACTTC
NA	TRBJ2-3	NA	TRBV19	CARRVTQEDTQYF	TGTGCCAGGAGGGTAACCCAGGAAGATACGCAGTATTTT
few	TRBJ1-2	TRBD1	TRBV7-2	CASSLSYGQGASGYTF	TGTGCCAGCAGCTTATCTTACGGGCAGGGGGCTTCTGGCTACACCTTC
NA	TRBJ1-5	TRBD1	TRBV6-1	CASSEAGGYQPQHF	TGTGCCAGCAGTGAAGCAGGGGGCTATCAGCCCCAGCATTTT
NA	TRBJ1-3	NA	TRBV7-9	CASSLVTGNSGNTIYF	TGTGCCAGCAGCTTAGTTACAGGGAACTCTGGAAACACCATATATTTT
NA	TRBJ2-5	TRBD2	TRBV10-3	CAISGVAGVEWETQYF	TGTGCCATCAGTGGCGTAGCGGGAGTAGAGTGGGAGACCCAGTACTTC
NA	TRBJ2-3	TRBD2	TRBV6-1	CASSEASRTSGAPQYF	TGTGCCAGCAGTGAAGCCAGTCGGACTAGCGGCGCCCCGCAGTATTTT
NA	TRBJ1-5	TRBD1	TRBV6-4	CASSPDRGQPQHF	TGTGCCAGCAGCCCAGACAGGGGTCAGCCCCAGCATTTT
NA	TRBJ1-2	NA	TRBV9	CASSVATDLLGGYTF	TGTGCCAGCAGCGTAGCGACAGACCTACTGGGGGGCTACACCTTC
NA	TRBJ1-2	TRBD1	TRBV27	CASSLSRQGLPQGGYTF	TGTGCCAGCAGTTTATCGCGACAGGGCCTTCCCCAGGGTGGCTACACCTTC
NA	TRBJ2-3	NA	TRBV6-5	CASRKTFGGDTQYF	TGTGCCAGCAGAAAGACTTTTGGGGGCGATACGCAGTATTTT
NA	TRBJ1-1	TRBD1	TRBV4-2	CASSQGVEGASEAFF	TGTGCCAGCAGCCAAGGAGTGGAGGGGGCCTCTGAAGCTTTCTTT
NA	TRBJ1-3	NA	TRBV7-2	CASSLAPSWGNTIYF	TGTGCCAGCAGCCTCGCTCCGAGCTGGGGAAACACCATATATTTT
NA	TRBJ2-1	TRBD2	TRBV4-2	CASSQGGGTYNEQFF	TGTGCCAGCAGCCAAGGGGGGGGGACCTACAATGAGCAGTTCTTC
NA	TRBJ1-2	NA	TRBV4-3	CASSQGTGSGGYTF	TGCGCCAGCAGCCAAGGGACGGGGTCGGGCGGCTACACCTTC
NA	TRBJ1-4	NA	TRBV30	CAWSLTGGSVFF	TGTGCCTGGAGTCTAACCGGCGGGTCGGTGTTTTTT
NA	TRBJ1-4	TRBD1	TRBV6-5	CASSGPGTGLEKLFF	TGTGCCAGCAGCGGACCGGGGACAGGGCTAGAAAAACTGTTTTTT
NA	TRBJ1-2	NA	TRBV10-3	CAISEAGGLNYGYTF	TGTGCCATCAGTGAGGCGGGGGGGCTTAACTATGGCTACACCTTC
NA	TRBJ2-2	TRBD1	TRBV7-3	CASSTKPGTGESGTANTGELFF	TGTGCCAGCAGCACAAAGCCGGGGACAGGGGAATCTGGAACGGCGAACACCGGGGAGCTGTTTTTT
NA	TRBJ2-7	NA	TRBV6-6	CAIGGGASYEQYF	TGTGCCATCGGTGGGGGCGCCTCCTACGAGCAGTACTTC
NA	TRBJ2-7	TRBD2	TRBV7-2	CASSPPRGGRLLYEQYF	TGTGCCAGCAGCCCCCCGCGCGGGGGGCGCTTACTCTACGAGCAGTACTTC
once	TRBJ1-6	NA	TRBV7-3	CASSTRAAGLDSPLHF	TGTGCCAGCAGCACCAGAGCTGCAGGGTTGGACTCACCCCTCCACTTT
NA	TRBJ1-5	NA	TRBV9	CASSAQGSSNQPQHF	TGTGCCAGCAGCGCTCAGGGTTCTAGCAATCAGCCCCAGCATTTT
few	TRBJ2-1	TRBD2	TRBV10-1	CASSETSGYNEQFF	TGCGCCAGCAGTGAAACTAGCGGATACAATGAGCAGTTCTTC
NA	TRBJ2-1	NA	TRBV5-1	CASSPPTSSYNEQFF	TGCGCCAGCAGCCCCCCTACTAGCTCCTACAATGAGCAGTTCTTC
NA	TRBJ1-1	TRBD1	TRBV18	CASSQGQANTEAFF	TGTGCCAGCTCCCAGGGACAGGCAAACACTGAAGCTTTCTTT
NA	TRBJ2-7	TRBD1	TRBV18	CASSQRLGQGYNEQYF	TGTGCCAGCTCACAACGGCTAGGACAGGGATACAACGAGCAGTACTTC
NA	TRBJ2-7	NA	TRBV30	CAWSPVRWGGEQYF	TGTGCCTGGAGTCCTGTTAGGTGGGGCGGCGAGCAGTACTTC
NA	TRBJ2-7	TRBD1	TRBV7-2	CASSFVTPGGASPYEQYF	TGTGCCAGCAGCTTTGTAACTCCAGGGGGCGCGTCGCCCTACGAGCAGTACTTC
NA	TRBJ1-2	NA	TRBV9	CASRYLTGTNYGYTF	TGTGCCAGCAGGTACTTAACGGGGACTAACTATGGCTACACCTTC
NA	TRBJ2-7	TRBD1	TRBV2	CASSGGDRGSYEQYF	TGTGCCAGCAGTGGGGGGGACAGGGGGAGTTACGAGCAGTACTTC
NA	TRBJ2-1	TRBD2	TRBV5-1	CASSSLSSGGGHEQFF	TGCGCCAGCAGCTCCTTATCTAGCGGGGGAGGGCATGAGCAGTTCTTC
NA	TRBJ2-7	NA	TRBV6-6	CASSVQDSYEQYF	TGTGCCAGCAGTGTACAGGACTCCTACGAGCAGTACTTC
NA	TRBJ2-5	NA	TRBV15	CATSTDSVETQYF	TGTGCCACCAGCACCGACTCGGTAGAGACCCAGTACTTC
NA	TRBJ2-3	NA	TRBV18	CASSPPSGTDTQYF	TGTGCCAGCTCACCACCGTCGGGAACAGATACGCAGTATTTT